The present T cell receptor beta chain was sequenced within a study of T-cell reconstitution after alpha-beta-depleted transplantation in children. Findings and caveats of the study: Recipient T cells and thymic progenitors that survived gave rise to the high TCRbeta diversity observed at day 60 in some patients.

Preparation of the TCRbeta library involved a method that used unique molecular identifiers. One entry per CDR3 protein results from TCRdb running MiXCR on the PCR reads. The data show 440,000 or so distinct CDR3 sequences, 43% seen once. In this sample, this clonotype turned up a few times. Its antigen is unidentified. Looked up from germline, CDR1 is SGHRS and CDR2 is YFSETQ. The CDR3 runs to 14 residues. V lost 1 base, J lost 6 bases, and 12 bases lay in between. The input for sequencing was PBMCs, taken before TCRalphabeta/CD19-depleted stem cell transplant. This clonotype originated in a girl aged 2-10 years with aplastic anemia, due to receive a stem cell transplant. The rearrangement joins TRBV5-1 to TRBJ2-3, with D possibly matching TRBD1 (5 bases). The CDR3 DNA reads as TGCGCCAGCAGCTTGCCCAGGGTGGGGGATACGCAGTATTTT. As protein: CASSLPRVGDTQYF.